One and the same sample provided the 27 T cell receptor beta chains below, sequenced in a study of blood T cell repertoires in COVID-19. Using immunoSEQ multiplex PCR, the repertoire was profiled, and TCRdb retains in-frame clones only, with some absent. The sample lists approximately 50,000 clones, roughly 90% occurring once. What was sequenced was peripheral blood. The receptor source for this set is a human donor in a cohort sampled during active COVID-19.

V is TRBV29-1 and J is TRBJ1-2; the match to TRBD1 covers 8 bases. CDR1 is SQVTM and CDR2 is ANQGSEA in the germline V gene. The CDR3 spans 14 residues. Trimming removed 7 bases from V and 4 bases from J; junction bases left unmatched: 11. CDR3 coding DNA: TGCAGCGCCGTAGGGACAGGCGTCCGCTATGGCTACACCTTC. Its protein product is CSAVGTGVRYGYTF.

This sequence joins TRBV12-5 and TRBJ1-2, with TRBD1 matching 9 bases. Germline trimming cut 1 base from V and 3 bases from J; bases unmatched to any gene: 9. Per the germline V gene, CDR1 is LGHNT and CDR2 is FRNRAP. The CDR3 is 17 residues long. The chain's CDR3 is CASGLAFGQGRDYGYTF. For the CDR3, the DNA is TGTGCTAGTGGTTTGGCCTTCGGACAGGGGAGAGACTATGGCTACACCTTC.

The chain links TRBV28 to TRBJ2-7; TRBD1 is a possible D gene (5 bases). CDR3 size: 13 residues. Trimming took off 3 bases at V and 6 bases at J, with 12 bases between the two ends. The germline CDR1 and CDR2 sequences are MDHEN and SYDVKM. The CDR3 reads CASSLLGVGEQYF. CDR3 in DNA: TGTGCCAGCAGTTTGCTAGGGGTGGGCGAGCAGTACTTC.

The CDR3 loop reads CASAPEGGDPYGYTF. The CDR3 DNA is TGTGCCAGCGCACCCGAAGGGGGTGACCCCTATGGCTACACCTTC. This sequence joins TRBV6-6 and TRBJ1-2; weak D call: TRBD1 (6 bases). Per the germline V gene, CDR1 is MNHNY and CDR2 is SVGAGI (reference sequence). V lost 8 bases and J lost 4, with 20 bases in between. This CDR3 is 15 amino acids long.

In DNA form, the CDR3 reads TGTGCCAGCAGCTACCTAACCCTTGGGAACACTGAAGCTTTCTTT. Residues: CASSYLTLGNTEAFF. This chain joins TRBV11-2 and TRBJ1-1; D remains unclear. Trimming left V 4 bases short and J 1 base short, with 13 bases between. Germline CDR1 and CDR2: SGHAT and FQNNGV. The CDR3 loop spans 15 amino acids.

The chain is built from TRBV30 and TRBJ2-2; no definite D call. The CDR3 runs to 11 residues. The germline V gene encodes CDR1 GTSNPN and CDR2 SVGIG (reference sequence). The CDR3 DNA is TGTGTAGCCAGATACACCGGGGAGCTGTTTTTT. Its translation: CVARYTGELFF. Using reference TRBV30 and TRBJ2-2 for the parts outside the CDR3, the full variable domain is SQTIHQWPATLVQPVGSPLSLECTVEGTSNPNLYWYRQAAGRGLQLLFYSVGIGQISSEVPQNLSASRPQDRQFILSSKKLLLSDSGFYLCVARYTGELFFGEGSRLTVL.

This chain joins TRBV12-5 and TRBJ2-1; 8 bases align to TRBD1. The CDR3 extends over 14 amino acids. The germline V gene encodes CDR1 LGHNT and CDR2 FRNRAP. V was pared by 4 bases and J by 7 bases, with 6 bases of the junction left unmatched. CDR3 sequence (DNA): TGTGCTAGTGGTTCGGACAGGGATAGAAATGAGCAGTTCTTC. Protein: CASGSDRDRNEQFF.

The CDR3 DNA reads as TGTGCCAGCAGTTCCCTAGCGGGCACAGATACGCAGTATTTT. This sequence encodes CASSSLAGTDTQYF. J is TRBJ2-3 and V is TRBV28; 7 positions match TRBD2. The J segment lost 1 base and the V segment lost 4 bases, leaving 2 bases of the junction unmatched. The CDR3 is made up of 14 amino acids. Germline CDR1 reads MDHEN; CDR2 reads SYDVKM. Drawing the rest from reference TRBV28 and TRBJ2-3, the complete variable domain is DVKVTQSSRYLVKRTGEKVFLECVQDMDHENMFWYRQDPGLGLRLIYFSYDVKMKEKGDIPEGYSVSREKKERFSLILESASTNQTSMYLCASSSLAGTDTQYFGPGTRLTVL.

The V gene is TRBV6-5, the J gene TRBJ1-2; 9 bases fit TRBD1. The CDR3 consists of 14 residues. V was clipped by 7 bases and J by 1 base; unmatched bases: 4. Germline CDR1 is MNHEY and CDR2 is SVGAGI. The CDR3 here is CASTRTGVNYGYTF. The CDR3, as DNA: TGTGCCAGCACTAGGACAGGGGTTAACTATGGCTACACCTTC.

The sample holds a few counts of this clone. The chain carries TRBV2 and TRBJ2-7, with TRBD2 matching 8 bases. The germline V gene encodes CDR1 SNHLY and CDR2 FYNNEI. There are 16 residues in the CDR3. V shed 1 base, J shed 3 bases, and the junction held 8 bases outside the gene matches. For the CDR3, the DNA is TGTGCCAGCAGTGAAGTCGGTAGCGGGGACCACTACGAGCAGTACTTC. Its protein is CASSEVGSGDHYEQYF.

This clone was found once. CDR3 sequence (DNA): TGTGCCAGCAGCCAGGGCGGGGAGTACAATGAGCAGTTCTTC. This gives the protein CASSQGGEYNEQFF. The chain uses TRBV4-2 and TRBJ2-1; D is perhaps TRBD2 (6 bases). The CDR3 consists of 14 residues. Looked up from germline, CDR1 is LGHNA and CDR2 is YNFKEQ. Trimming stripped 3 bases from V and 4 bases from J, with 10 bases between.

Here the CDR3 reads CASSFDTNYGYTF. The CDR3 DNA reads as TGTGCCAGCAGCTTCGACACCAACTATGGCTACACCTTC. The chain has TRBV5-5 and TRBJ1-2; no clear D. Trimming took 2 bases from V and 2 from J, leaving 7 bases between them. The germline CDR1 and CDR2 sequences are SGHKS and YYEKEE (reference sequence). The CDR3 has 13 residues.

This clone was seen once. The J gene is TRBJ1-3, the V gene TRBV9; D not resolved. Germline V gene sequence: CDR1 SGDLS, CDR2 YYNGEE. Trimming stripped 3 bases from V and 0 bases from J, with 10 bases between. This CDR3 has 15 residues. The CDR3 loop reads CASSALRSSGNTIYF. The CDR3 region has the DNA TGTGCCAGCAGCGCCCTGAGATCCTCTGGAAACACCATATATTTT.

This chain joins TRBV10-3 and TRBJ1-1; 9 positions agree with TRBD1. This CDR3 is built from 16 residues. After removal of 2 bases from V and 8 bases from J, the junction contained 12 bases not matched to a gene. The germline gives CDR1 ENHRY, CDR2 SYGVKD. CDR3 protein: CAISEPGQGVSNEAFF. The CDR3 DNA follows: TGTGCCATCAGTGAGCCGGGACAGGGTGTTTCAAACGAAGCTTTCTTT.

The chain joins TRBV20-1 to TRBJ2-3; 10 bases fit TRBD1. J was trimmed by 0 bases and V by 3 bases; bases with no gene match: 6. The CDR3 runs to 16 residues. CDR1 is DFQATT, CDR2 SNEGSKA, per germline (reference sequence). CDR3 nucleotide sequence: TGCAGTGCTAGTATTCGGGGACAGGGGAGCACAGATACGCAGTATTTT. Protein product: CSASIRGQGSTDTQYF.

This clone was observed once. The CDR3 region has the DNA TGTGCCAGCAGTACCACCGACAGCTACTCCTACGAGCAGTACTTC. Translation: CASSTTDSYSYEQYF. This chain uses TRBV6-2 or TRBV6-3 with TRBJ2-7, with D possibly TRBD1 on 5 matching bases. V lost 5 bases and J 0 bases, leaving 14 bases between the germline ends. The length of the CDR3 is 15 residues. Germline V gene lookup returns CDR1 MNHEY and CDR2 SVGEGT.

The chain carries TRBV6-2 or TRBV6-3 and TRBJ2-1; D is possibly TRBD1 (5 bases). Germline V gives CDR1 MNHEY, CDR2 SVGEGT. The CDR3 sequence is 17 residues long. The ends were cut back, 0 bases at V and 2 bases at J, with 14 bases in the middle. The CDR3 is CASSYSQGGPAYNEQFF. In DNA, the CDR3 is TGTGCCAGCAGTTACTCTCAGGGCGGTCCAGCCTACAATGAGCAGTTCTTC.

The CDR3 loop reads CATSDLGTGRGQLLDTEAFF. CDR3 DNA sequence: TGTGCCACCAGTGATTTGGGGACTGGCAGGGGGCAGTTGTTGGACACTGAAGCTTTCTTT. The rearrangement joins TRBV24-1 to TRBJ1-1, with 8 bases that match TRBD1. Trimming took 0 bases from V and 3 from J; bases not matched to a gene: 17. The CDR3 runs 20 residues. Germline CDR1 and CDR2: KGHDR and SFDVKD.

This CDR3 reads CASSPETGVHSGNTIYF. The CDR3 nucleotides are TGTGCCAGCAGCCCTGAGACAGGGGTCCACTCTGGAAACACCATATATTTT. The V call is TRBV13, the J call TRBJ1-3, with 8 bases aligning to TRBD1. This CDR3 contains 17 residues. Unmatched junction bases numbered 9, after V lost 5 bases and J lost 0 bases. Germline V gives CDR1 PRHDT, CDR2 FYEKMQ (reference sequence).

This chain connects TRBV7-9 to TRBJ2-5, with a tentative D call TRBD2 (6 bases). Germline V CDR1 and CDR2: SEHNR, FQNEAQ (reference sequence). There are 14 residues in the CDR3. Trimming removed 2 bases from V and 4 bases from J, with 11 bases in between. CDR3 sequence reads: CASSLYSAGETQYF. The CDR3, as DNA: TGTGCCAGCAGCTTATATTCAGCGGGAGAGACCCAGTACTTC.

This chain joins TRBV7-9 and TRBJ2-1; possibly TRBD2 for D (5 bases). Germline values: CDR1 SEHNR, CDR2 FQNEAQ (reference sequence). V dropped 7 bases and J dropped 2 bases, with 12 bases sitting between them. The CDR3 runs 14 residues. CDR3 sequence (DNA): TGTGCCAGCACCCGGACGGGGACCTACAATGAGCAGTTCTTC. Its translation is CASTRTGTYNEQFF.

The rearrangement uses TRBV9 and TRBJ1-2; the D is unclear. This CDR3 has 15 amino acids. The ends were cut back, 0 bases at V and 8 bases at J, with 17 bases in the middle. Germline V CDR1 and CDR2: SGDLS, YYNGEE. CDR3 sequence reads: CASSVGGDALEGYTF. The CDR3 DNA is TGTGCCAGCAGCGTAGGAGGAGATGCTCTGGAGGGCTACACCTTC.

The V call is TRBV5-1, the J call TRBJ1-5, with D hard to call. Germline values: CDR1 SGHRS, CDR2 YFSETQ. V was shortened by 0 bases and J by 5 bases, with 12 bases between the two germline ends. The CDR3 consists of 15 residues. The CDR3 reads CASSLDGGMHQPQHF. The CDR3 DNA reads TGCGCCAGCAGCTTGGACGGCGGGATGCATCAGCCCCAGCATTTT.

The chain carries TRBV27 and TRBJ2-3, with TRBD2 as a possible D gene (6 bases). The germline V and J ends were trimmed by 6 bases and 0 bases, with 7 bases remaining between them. CDR3 length: 13 residues. The germline V gene encodes CDR1 MNHEY and CDR2 SMNVEV (reference sequence). CDR3 nucleotide sequence: TGTGCCAGCAGGGGGGGTAGCACAGATACGCAGTATTTT. Translated: CASRGGSTDTQYF.

The chain has TRBV15 and TRBJ1-6; D is unresolved. Germline V gene data show CDR1 as LNHNV and CDR2 as YYDKDF (reference sequence). Trimming left V 2 bases short and J 7 bases short, with 9 bases between. The CDR3 has 14 residues. CDR3 sequence (DNA): TGTGCCACCAGCAGACAAAGCCTCAATTCACCCCTCCACTTT. Encoded protein: CATSRQSLNSPLHF.

This clone has just one count. This rearrangement joins TRBV5-4 to TRBJ2-7; the match to TRBD1 covers 9 bases. The CDR3 totals 15 residues. Germline V gives CDR1 SGHNT, CDR2 YYREEE (reference sequence). V shed 3 bases and J 3 bases; nucleotides not matched to a gene: 7. This CDR3 reads CASSSGTGFVYEQYF. The CDR3 DNA reads as TGTGCCAGCAGCTCCGGGACAGGGTTCGTCTACGAGCAGTACTTC.

This CDR3 reads CASSLAARVEQYF. The CDR3 DNA reads as TGTGCCAGCAGTTTGGCGGCCCGGGTCGAGCAGTACTTC. This chain joins TRBV27 and TRBJ2-7; no reliable D call. The CDR3 totals 13 residues. Germline V lookup: CDR1 MNHEY, CDR2 SMNVEV (reference sequence). V was trimmed by 3 bases and J by 6 bases, leaving 12 bases between them.